The subject of this entry is one TCR beta chain. What it binds is not known. The data stem from a study of cytomegalovirus exposure and HLA in healthy donors. General study findings and limits: According to the study, 160 or so TCR beta chains were cytomegalovirus-associated. What a later analysis showed was that several of the most significant clusters appeared linked to common viral pathogens.

PCR used 60 Vbeta primers and 13 Jbeta primers. Assay: immunoSEQ multiplex PCR; the TCRdb copy retains only in-frame clones and omits some. Among about 150,000 clones, 60% to 80% were seen once, and the ten largest hold over 4%. Sample: PBMCs. This receptor was taken from a man aged 50-60 years in good health and CMV-seropositive.

CDR3 sequence: CASSQTGKETQYF. Here the CDR3 DNA reads TGCGCCAGCAGCCAGACAGGGAAAGAGACCCAGTACTTC. The chain joins TRBV4-3 to TRBJ2-5, with 7 bases that match TRBD1. Germline V CDR1 and CDR2: LGHNA, YSLEER. V shed 3 bases and J 3 bases; nucleotides not matched to a gene: 1. CDR3 length: 13 amino acids.